This TCR beta chain was found in a study of tumor-infiltrating lymphocytes in primary liver carcinoma. Study context: Samples gave roughly 3.65 to 8 million productive TCRbeta reads, similar across tissue types. Study-level points and caveats: Only about 8-25% of top clones occurred in every one of the five tumor regions. Lower overlap was observed for tumor-adjacent and tumor-blood pairs relative to tumor region pairs.

Starting from approximately 500 ng of total RNA, TCR beta cDNA was produced with a primer in the constant region. Libraries covering TCR beta were generated through three nested multiplex PCR rounds (using a slightly modified ARM-PCR). Each of the first two PCR rounds ran roughly 10 cycles with TRBV1-TRBV30 forward and C-beta reverse primers. TCRdb recomputed calls from the multiplex PCR reads with MiXCR, one row per CDR3 protein. The sample carries approximately 110,000 distinct CDR3 sequences, approximately 64% recorded once. Germline CDR1 SGHAT, CDR2 FQNNGV. This CDR3 has 13 residues. For each extraction, RNA and DNA were obtained together from 20-30 mg of unsorted bulk tissue. Primary liver carcinomas in the patients were surgically resected. As regards this clonotype: Its antigen is not known. The junction and the germline gene differ at one end; a read error may be behind it.

This sequence originates from a woman in her sixties with primary liver carcinoma and hepatitis B virus infection. Sequencing was done on a sample of liver tumor tissue from sampling region 3. The sample's subset: tumor region T3, left-lateral pole. V is TRBV11-2 and J is TRBJ2-2; maybe TRBD2 (5 bases). CDR3: CASSLDRNGELFF. The CDR3, as DNA: TGTGCTAGCAGCTTAGATAGGAATGGGGAGCTGTTCTTT.